The 3 T cell receptor beta chains below come from one sample, sequenced in a study of metastatic and nonmetastatic thyroid tumors. Not a single patient had been given any form of treatment at any point before undergoing thyroid surgery. TCRdb reanalyzed the PCR reads with MiXCR. The table records some 13,000 clones, roughly 12% of them present only once. The sequencing sample was made of blood. These receptors were taken from a female donor with papillary thyroid cancer or a benign thyroid nodule (not recorded which). Some clones in this sample may be carry-over from other donors' samples.

Sample share makes this clone medium-sized. The chain recombines TRBV19 with TRBJ1-6, with D unresolved. Germline CDR1 reads LNHDA; CDR2 reads SQIVND (reference sequence). Between the trimmed V and J ends, which lost 5 bases and 8 bases, there was a span of 13 bases. The length of the CDR3 is 14 residues. The chain's CDR3 is CASSWESVDSPLHF. DNA of the CDR3: TGTGCCAGTAGTTGGGAATCGGTGGATTCACCCCTCCACTTT.

This clone was detected a few times. The gene calls are TRBV12-3 or TRBV12-4 and TRBJ2-2; D gene ambiguous. Trimming stripped 2 bases from V and 3 bases from J, with 7 bases between. There are 14 residues in the CDR3. CDR3 DNA sequence: TGTGCCAGCAGTTTATGGGAAGACACCGGGGAGCTGTTTTTT. Amino acid sequence: CASSLWEDTGELFF.

On this clone itself: One end of the junction is discordant with germline, which a read error may explain. The chain combines TRBV7-6 with TRBJ2-7, with 7 bases fitting TRBD2. This CDR3 is built from 14 residues. Germline values: CDR1 SGHVS, CDR2 FNYEAQ. The DNA of the CDR3 is TGTGCCAGCAGCTCCGGGACTATCAACTCCGAGCAGTACTTT. Translated, it gives CASSSGTINSEQYF.